The source of this TCR beta chain is a study of T-cell reconstitution after alpha-beta-depleted transplantation in children. The CDR3 runs to 15 residues. Germline CDR1 reads LGHNA; CDR2 reads YNFKEQ. J lost 3 bases, V lost 2 bases, and 4 bases had no gene match. Unique molecular identifiers were built into the TCRbeta library. TCRdb re-called the PCR reads through MiXCR, storing one row per CDR3 protein. The table records approximately 270,000 distinct CDR3 sequences, roughly a quarter of them present only once. Study-level findings and limits: Some patients showed high day-60 TCRbeta diversity, which derived from surviving recipient T cells and thymic progenitors.

This clonotype has a handful of counts. Its matching antigen is unknown. The genes are TRBV4-2 and TRBJ2-5; TRBD1 matches 9 bases. The clonotype was recovered from a female patient aged 2-9 years who had a stem cell transplant for congenital amegakaryocytic thrombocytopenia, so the T cells may come from the graft donor. This specimen consisted of PBMCs, mostly from graft donor cells, obtained 360 days after TCRalphabeta/CD19-depleted stem cell transplant. CDR3 residues: CASSQRTGDEETQYF. In DNA, the CDR3 is TGTGCCAGCAGCCAAAGGACAGGGGATGAAGAGACCCAGTACTTC.